Listed below are T cell receptor beta chains from one sample, sequenced in a study of blood T cell repertoires in COVID-19. Sequenced by immunoSEQ multiplex PCR; TCRdb stores in-frame clones only, minus some. Of roughly 330,000 clones listed, approximately 88% were seen once; the top ten hold 5%. Sequencing was done on a sample of PBMCs or T cells enriched from blood (not recorded which). The receptor source for this set is a man younger than 40 who had recovered from COVID-19. Each CDR3 is given with its conserved first and last residue. Each record gives: clone size, J gene, D gene, V gene, CDR3 DNA, CDR3 protein. D genes are given only for firm matches. Size values are once, few and many counts, or a class for expanded clones, and some rows have none.

>once|TRBJ2-5|TRBD1|TRBV7-9
TGTGCCAGCAGCTTTGAAGACAGGGGGCAGACCCAGTACTTC
CASSFEDRGQTQYF
>once|TRBJ2-4|NA|TRBV7-2
TGTGCCAGCAAGGGGGGGGCCGAGTGGAGCATTCAGTACTTC
CASKGGAEWSIQYF
>NA|TRBJ1-2|NA|TRBV5-6
TGTGCCAGCAGCTTGGTAGGGGCTTTGACCTTC
CASSLVGALTF
>NA|TRBJ2-7|NA|TRBV5-6
TGTGCCAGCAGCCGCTCCTACGAGCAGTACTTC
CASSRSYEQYF
>once|TRBJ2-4|NA|TRBV20-1
TGCAGTGCTAGGCCGGGTTTCATTCAGTACTTC
CSARPGFIQYF
>NA|TRBJ1-1|TRBD1|TRBV5-5
TGTGCCAGCAGCGTCTCCGGGACAGGGGGCACTGAAGCTTTCTTT
CASSVSGTGGTEAFF
>NA|TRBJ1-2|NA|TRBV28
TGTGCCAGCAGGCCCGGGGGAGGGTATGGCTACACCTTC
CASRPGGGYGYTF
>NA|TRBJ2-1|TRBD2|TRBV11-3
TGTGCCAGCAGTCGACTAGCGGGGGGACGCAATGAGCAGTTCTTC
CASSRLAGGRNEQFF
>NA|TRBJ1-1|TRBD1|TRBV28
TGTGCCAGCAGCCCAGACCGGGACAGGGCCATAAACACTGAAGCTTTCTTT
CASSPDRDRAINTEAFF
>NA|TRBJ2-6|NA|TRBV5-4
TGTGCCAGCAGCTCCCAGGGGGGACTTTCTGGGGCCAACGTCCTGACTTTC
CASSSQGGLSGANVLTF
>NA|TRBJ2-4|TRBD1|TRBV27
TGTGCCAGCACCCCTCCGGGGGACAGGGGACAACCTATTTTAGCCAAAAACATTCAGTACTTC
CASTPPGDRGQPILAKNIQYF
>NA|TRBJ2-2|NA|TRBV27
TGTGCCAGCAGTCTCCACAGGCTTCTAAGGACCGGGGAGCTGTTTTTT
CASSLHRLLRTGELFF
>NA|TRBJ1-4|NA|TRBV19
TGTGCCAGTAGTAAGGGGCAGCATAATGAAAAACTGTTTTTT
CASSKGQHNEKLFF
>NA|TRBJ2-1|NA|TRBV19
TGTGCCAGTAGCGGGGGGCGACTCAATGAGCAGTTCTTC
CASSGGRLNEQFF
>NA|TRBJ2-1|NA|TRBV6-4
TGTGCCAGCAGGGGTGGCACTTTCCTAACTAACAATGAGCAGTTCTTC
CASRGGTFLTNNEQFF
>NA|TRBJ1-2|TRBD1|TRBV19
TGTGCCAGTAGTATTCCCGGGACAGGGAGTGGCTACACCTTC
CASSIPGTGSGYTF
>NA|TRBJ2-7|TRBD1|TRBV18
TGTGCCAGCTCACCGCAGGGGGTACGGGAGCAGTACTTC
CASSPQGVREQYF
>NA|TRBJ2-3|NA|TRBV7-9
TGTGCCAGCAGCTTAACAGCAGGTAGCACAGATACGCAGTATTTT
CASSLTAGSTDTQYF
>NA|TRBJ1-4|NA|TRBV7-9
TGTGCCAGCAGCTTAGGACAGCCAGGGGATGAAAAACTGTTTTTT
CASSLGQPGDEKLFF
>NA|TRBJ1-6|NA|TRBV6-1
TGTGCCAGCAGTGAATTGCGGCAGGGGAATTCACCCCTCCACTTT
CASSELRQGNSPLHF
>NA|TRBJ2-1|TRBD2|TRBV3-1/TRBV3-2
TGTGCCAGCAGCCTGACTAGCGGCCCCTACAATGAGCAGTTCTTC
CASSLTSGPYNEQFF
>once|TRBJ1-5|TRBD1|TRBV19
TGTGCCAGTAGTATACAAACGACAGGGGTTCAGCCCCAGCATTTT
CASSIQTTGVQPQHF
>NA|TRBJ2-5|TRBD2|TRBV4-1
TGCGCCAGCAGCCTGGGACTAGCGGGGCCTTTCCAAGAGACCCAGTACTTC
CASSLGLAGPFQETQYF
>NA|TRBJ2-2|TRBD2|TRBV6-1
TGTGCCAGCAGTGAAAGGCGACTAGCCCCCACCGGGGAGCTGTTTTTT
CASSERRLAPTGELFF
>NA|TRBJ2-7|NA|TRBV11-2
TGTGCCAGCAGCTTAGAAGGGACATCGAGCTCCTACGAGCAGTACTTC
CASSLEGTSSSYEQYF
>NA|TRBJ2-1|NA|TRBV11-3
TGTGCCAGCAGCCAAAACAATGAGCAGTTCTTC
CASSQNNEQFF
>NA|TRBJ2-3|NA|TRBV5-1
TGCGCCAGCAGCTTGGAACGAGGCACAGATACGCAGTATTTT
CASSLERGTDTQYF
>NA|TRBJ2-7|NA|TRBV2
TGTGCCAGCAGTGAATCGGTCGATACCTACGAGCAGTACTTC
CASSESVDTYEQYF